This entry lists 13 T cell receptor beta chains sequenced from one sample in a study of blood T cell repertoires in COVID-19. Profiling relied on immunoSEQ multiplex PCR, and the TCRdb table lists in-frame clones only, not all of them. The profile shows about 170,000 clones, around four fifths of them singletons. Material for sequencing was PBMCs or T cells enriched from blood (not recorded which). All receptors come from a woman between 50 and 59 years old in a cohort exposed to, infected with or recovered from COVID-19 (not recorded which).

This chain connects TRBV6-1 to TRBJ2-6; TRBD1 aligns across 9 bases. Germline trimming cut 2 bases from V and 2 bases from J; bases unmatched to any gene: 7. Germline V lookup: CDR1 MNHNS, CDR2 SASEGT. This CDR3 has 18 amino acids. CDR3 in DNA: TGTGCCAGCAGTGAATATGGGACAGGGTCGACTGGGGCCAACGTCCTGACTTTC. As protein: CASSEYGTGSTGANVLTF.

CDR3 bases: TGTGCCAGTAGTCCCTCCAGGACAGGGTATAATGGCTACACCTTC. Amino acids: CASSPSRTGYNGYTF. The rearrangement uses TRBV19 and TRBJ1-2, with TRBD1 matching 8 bases. V shed 5 bases and J 6 bases; nucleotides not matched to a gene: 11. Germline V gene sequence: CDR1 LNHDA, CDR2 SQIVND (reference sequence). The CDR3 covers 15 residues. Complete variable domain (other parts from reference TRBV19 and TRBJ1-2): DGGITQSPKYLFRKEGQNVTLSCEQNLNHDAMYWYRQDPGQGLRLIYYSQIVNDFQKGDIAEGYSVSREKKESFPLTVTSAQKNPTAFYLCASSPSRTGYNGYTFGSGTRLTVV.

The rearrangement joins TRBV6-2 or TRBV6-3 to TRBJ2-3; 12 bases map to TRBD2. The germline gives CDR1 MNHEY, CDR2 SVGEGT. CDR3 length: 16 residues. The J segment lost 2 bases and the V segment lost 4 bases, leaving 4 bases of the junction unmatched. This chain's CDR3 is CASSSGLAGNTDTQYF. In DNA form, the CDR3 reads TGTGCCAGCAGTTCCGGACTAGCGGGGAACACAGATACGCAGTATTTT.

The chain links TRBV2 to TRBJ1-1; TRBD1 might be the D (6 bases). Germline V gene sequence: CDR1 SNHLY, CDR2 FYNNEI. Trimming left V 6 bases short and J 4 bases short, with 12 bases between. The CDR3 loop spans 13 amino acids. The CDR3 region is CASSTGLGTEAFF. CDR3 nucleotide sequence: TGTGCCAGCAGCACAGGGCTCGGCACTGAAGCTTTCTTT.

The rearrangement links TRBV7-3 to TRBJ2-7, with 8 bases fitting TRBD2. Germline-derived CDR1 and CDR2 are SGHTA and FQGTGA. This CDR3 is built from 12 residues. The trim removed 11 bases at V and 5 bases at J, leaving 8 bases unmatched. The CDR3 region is CARRRGVHEQYF. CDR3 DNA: TGTGCCCGAAGGCGGGGGGTCCACGAGCAGTACTTC.

The chain's CDR3 is CASSPIQAPEQYF. The DNA for the CDR3 is TGTGCCAGCAGCCCTATTCAAGCACCCGAGCAGTACTTC. The J gene is TRBJ2-7, the V gene TRBV7-8, with D unresolved. There are 13 residues in the CDR3. Between the trimmed V and J ends, which lost 5 bases and 6 bases, there was a span of 14 bases. Germline CDR1 and CDR2: SGHVS and FQNEAQ.

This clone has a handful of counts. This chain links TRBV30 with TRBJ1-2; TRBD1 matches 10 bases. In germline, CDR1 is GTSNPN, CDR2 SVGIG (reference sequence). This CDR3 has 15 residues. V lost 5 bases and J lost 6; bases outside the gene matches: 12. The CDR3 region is CAWGRWDRGPDGYTF. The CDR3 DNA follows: TGTGCCTGGGGGCGTTGGGACAGGGGACCCGATGGCTACACCTTC.

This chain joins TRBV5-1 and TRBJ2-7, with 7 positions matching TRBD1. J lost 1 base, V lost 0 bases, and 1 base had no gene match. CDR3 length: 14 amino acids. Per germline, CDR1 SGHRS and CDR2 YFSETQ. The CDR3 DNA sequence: TGCGCCAGCAGCTTGGAGGGACAGTCCTACGAGCAGTACTTC. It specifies CASSLEGQSYEQYF.

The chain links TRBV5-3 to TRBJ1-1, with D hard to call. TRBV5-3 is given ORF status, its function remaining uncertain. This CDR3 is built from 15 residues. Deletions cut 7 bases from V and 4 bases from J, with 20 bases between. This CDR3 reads CARGPNDTPGTEAFF. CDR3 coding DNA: TGTGCCAGAGGCCCAAATGACACCCCCGGCACTGAAGCTTTCTTT.

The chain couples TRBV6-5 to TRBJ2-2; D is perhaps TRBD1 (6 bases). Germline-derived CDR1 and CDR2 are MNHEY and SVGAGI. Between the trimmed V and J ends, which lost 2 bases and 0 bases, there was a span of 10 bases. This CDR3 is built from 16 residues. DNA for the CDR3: TGTGCCAGCAGTTACAAAGGGACACCGAACACCGGGGAGCTGTTTTTT. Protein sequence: CASSYKGTPNTGELFF.

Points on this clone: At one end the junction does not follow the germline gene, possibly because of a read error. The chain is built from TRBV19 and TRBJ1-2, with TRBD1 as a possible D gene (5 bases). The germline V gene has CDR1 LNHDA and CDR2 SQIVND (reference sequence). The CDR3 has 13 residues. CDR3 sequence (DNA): TGTGCCAGTACTATACAGGAATTTTATGGCTACACCTTC. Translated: CASTIQEFYGYTF.

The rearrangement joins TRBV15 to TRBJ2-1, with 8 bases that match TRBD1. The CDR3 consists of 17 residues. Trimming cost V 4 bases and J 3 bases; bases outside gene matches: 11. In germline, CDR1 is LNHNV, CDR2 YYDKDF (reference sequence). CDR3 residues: CATSNVPGQDYYNEQFF. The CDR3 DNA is TGTGCCACCAGCAACGTTCCGGGACAGGACTACTACAATGAGCAGTTCTTC.

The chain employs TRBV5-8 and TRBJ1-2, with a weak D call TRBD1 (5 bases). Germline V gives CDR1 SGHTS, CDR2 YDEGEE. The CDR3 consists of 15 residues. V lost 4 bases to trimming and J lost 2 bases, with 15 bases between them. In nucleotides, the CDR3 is TGTGCCAGCAGCCAATATTCCAGGGCGAACTATGGCTACACCTTC. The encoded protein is CASSQYSRANYGYTF.